This T cell receptor (beta chain) was obtained from a study of cytomegalovirus exposure and HLA in healthy donors. PCR employed 60 Vbeta and 13 Jbeta primers. Original handling: A later analysis tallied about 80 million unique TCR beta chains, around 9.9 million of them shared. TCRdb's copy holds only in-frame clones and misses some; the assay was immunoSEQ multiplex PCR. V and J calls and clone size are given by that table; D and trimming were obtained from the DNA. The sample consists of about 180,000 clones, 82% of them appearing once. This clone has just one count. The CDR3 has 13 amino acids. The V gene's germline CDR1 is MNHEY and CDR2 SVGAGI. Trimming removed 2 bases from V and 6 bases from J, with 10 bases in between.

J is TRBJ1-1 and V is TRBV6-5; possibly TRBD1 for D (5 bases). The sample comprised PBMCs. This clonotype originated in a man between 35 and 55 years old in good health and CMV-seronegative. DNA for the CDR3: TGTGCCAGCAGTTACCGGGGGGGAGCTGAAGCTTTCTTT. Protein sequence: CASSYRGGAEAFF.